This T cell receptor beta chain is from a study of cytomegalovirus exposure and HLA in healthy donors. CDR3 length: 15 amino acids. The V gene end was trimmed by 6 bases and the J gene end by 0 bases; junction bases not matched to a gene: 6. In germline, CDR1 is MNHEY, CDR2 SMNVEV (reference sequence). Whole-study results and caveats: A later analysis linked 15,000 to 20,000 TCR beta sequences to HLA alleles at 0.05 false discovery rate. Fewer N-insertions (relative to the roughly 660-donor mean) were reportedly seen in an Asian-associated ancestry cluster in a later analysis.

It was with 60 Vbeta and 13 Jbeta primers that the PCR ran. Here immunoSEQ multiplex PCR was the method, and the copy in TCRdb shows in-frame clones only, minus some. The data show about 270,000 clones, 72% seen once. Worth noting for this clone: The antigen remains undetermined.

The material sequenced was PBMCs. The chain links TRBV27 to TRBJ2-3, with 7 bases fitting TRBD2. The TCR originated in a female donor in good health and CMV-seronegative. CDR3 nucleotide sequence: TGTGCCAGCAGCTTTACTAGCGCAAGCACAGATACGCAGTATTTT. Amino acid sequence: CASSFTSASTDTQYF.